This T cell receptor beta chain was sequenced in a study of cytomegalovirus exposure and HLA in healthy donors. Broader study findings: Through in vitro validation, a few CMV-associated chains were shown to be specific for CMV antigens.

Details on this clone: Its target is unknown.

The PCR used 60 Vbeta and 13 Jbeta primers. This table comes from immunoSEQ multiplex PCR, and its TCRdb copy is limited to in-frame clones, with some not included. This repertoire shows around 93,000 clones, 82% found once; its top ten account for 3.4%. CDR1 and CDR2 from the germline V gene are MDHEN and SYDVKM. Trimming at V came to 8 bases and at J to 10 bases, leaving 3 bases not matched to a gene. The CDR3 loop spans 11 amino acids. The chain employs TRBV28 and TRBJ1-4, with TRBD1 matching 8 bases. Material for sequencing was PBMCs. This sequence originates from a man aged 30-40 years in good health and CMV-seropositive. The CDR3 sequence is CASGTGGKLFF. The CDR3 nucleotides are TGTGCCAGCGGTACAGGGGGAAAACTGTTTTTT.